This T cell receptor beta chain was retrieved from a study of blood T cells in healthy people across ages. Deletions cut 3 bases from V and 4 bases from J, with 6 bases between. This CDR3 contains 12 residues. Notes on the study in general: Observed TCR beta diversity per million T cells went down as age went up. This fall followed a roughly linear course with age.

This clonotype has a handful of counts. The antigen is unknown. Next came a second PCR, run for about 6 to 12 cycles, which used a sample-barcoded 5' primer along with a J-beta primer mix. The template-switch adaptor, which had 12 random nucleotides, put a tag on each cDNA molecule. Via MiXCR, TCRdb re-called the 5' RACE reads, giving one row per CDR3 protein. The sample carries some 1.5 million distinct CDR3 sequences, 25% to 30% recorded once. The TCR comes from a woman in her twenties or thirties in good health. The chain carries TRBV12-3 or TRBV12-4 and TRBJ1-2, with D uncertain. Sequenced sample: blood. CDR3 region: CASSFPTYGYTF. The CDR3 region has the DNA TGTGCCAGCAGTTTCCCCACCTATGGCTACACCTTC.